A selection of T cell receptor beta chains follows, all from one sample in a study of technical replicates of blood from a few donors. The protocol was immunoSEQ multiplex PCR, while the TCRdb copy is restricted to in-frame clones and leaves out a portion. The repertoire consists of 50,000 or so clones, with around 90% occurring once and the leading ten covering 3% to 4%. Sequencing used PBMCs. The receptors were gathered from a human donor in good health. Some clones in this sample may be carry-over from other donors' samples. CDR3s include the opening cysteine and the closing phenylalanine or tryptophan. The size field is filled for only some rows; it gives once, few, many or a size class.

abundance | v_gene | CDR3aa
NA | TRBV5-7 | CASSFPGQGYEQYF
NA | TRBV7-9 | CASSETAEQYF
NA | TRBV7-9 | CASSPPDREQETQYF
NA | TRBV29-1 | CSVEDTRQTEAFF
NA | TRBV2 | CASSTGAGELFF
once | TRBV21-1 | CASRAAGILHEQFF
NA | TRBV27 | CASSFRLGTGVSRTEAFF
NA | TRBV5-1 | CASSDSTTNYGYTF
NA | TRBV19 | CASSHPGTVAYEQYF
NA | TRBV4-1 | CASSQDRLAGGPNEQFF
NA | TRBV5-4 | CASSLPPGGYTF
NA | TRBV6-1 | CARMGAPIGEKLFF
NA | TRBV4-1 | CASSQASGLTWYEQFF
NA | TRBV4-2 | CASSQRTESHSPLHF
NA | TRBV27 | CASSPDRGRYYGYTF
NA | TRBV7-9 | CASSFQGNSYNSPLHF
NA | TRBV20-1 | CSAGPLNEQFF
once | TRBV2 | CASSAPTISLQAFF
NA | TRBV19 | CASGRDSETGELFF
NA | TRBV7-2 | CASSLETGPSEAFF
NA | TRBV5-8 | CASSTVGYSNQPQHF
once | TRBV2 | CASKATSGRGAGELFF
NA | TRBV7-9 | CASSRTGGWETQYF
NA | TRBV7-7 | CASSFSDSGGETQYF
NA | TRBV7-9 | CASIVDPPSEAFF
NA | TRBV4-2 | CASSQEIRVGAPFEKLFF
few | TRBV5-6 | CASSLAGGSSGYTF
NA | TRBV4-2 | CASSQAGDTPPYNEQFF
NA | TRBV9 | CASSTQGPGNTIYF
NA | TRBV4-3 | CASSPGTSGGYEQYF
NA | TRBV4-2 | CASSHGGASTGELFF
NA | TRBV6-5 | CASSRTGGRGYTF
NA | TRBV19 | CASSREGGNTGELFF
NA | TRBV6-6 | CASAEGTDTQYF
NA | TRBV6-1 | CASSEGQGAYEQYF
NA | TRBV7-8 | CASNRIQGNTEAFF
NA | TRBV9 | CASSVLTGSFNEQFF
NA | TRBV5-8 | CASSSRTSGGTDTQYF
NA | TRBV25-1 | CASSDSGVSGANVLTF
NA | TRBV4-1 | CASSQDRGGSWLRGGYTF
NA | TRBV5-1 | CASSLDRVNTGELFF
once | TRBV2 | CASGLVASGEQFF
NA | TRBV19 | CASSNTYEQYF
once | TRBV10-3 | CAISWTSGGATDTQYF